The clone carrying this T cell receptor (beta chain) was counted ten times or more. Antigen unknown. This sample was taken from a study of identical twins. Study-wide points: Zero-insertion analyses might be partly confounded by invariant T cells like MAIT and iNKT.

TCRdb reprocessed the 5' RACE reads with MiXCR, giving one entry per CDR3 protein. The sample contains 700,000 or so distinct CDR3 sequences, over 8.5% of which appear only once. These records were also assigned to another study, of yellow fever vaccine responses in identical twins.

The sequenced sample consisted of PBMCs. This TCR came from a woman aged 18-29 years in good health.

The CDR3, as DNA: TGTGCCAGCAGTTACTCCAGGGGTATATCCTACGAGCAGTACTTC. Translation: CASSYSRGISYEQYF. The chain recombines TRBV6-5 with TRBJ2-7, with a possible D match to TRBD1 (6 bases). Germline lookup yields CDR1 MNHEY and CDR2 SVGAGI. This CDR3 is 15 amino acids long. V was cut by 0 bases and J by 1 base, with 10 bases left in between.